Listed below are T cell receptor beta chains from one sample, sequenced in a study of blood T cell repertoires in COVID-19. Here immunoSEQ multiplex PCR was the method, and the copy in TCRdb shows in-frame clones only, minus some. The sample records more than 400,000 clones, around 90% being singletons. Sequenced: PBMCs or T cells enriched from blood (not recorded which). Source of these receptors: a woman aged 18-29 years who had recovered from COVID-19. Each CDR3 is given with its conserved first and last residue. D genes are given only for firm matches. Clone size is shown for a subset of rows, as once, few, many or a class of expanded clone.

size	D	J	V	CDR3	DNA
.	.	TRBJ1-3	TRBV5-6	CASSLGTVSGNTIYF	TGTGCCAGCAGCTTGGGGACAGTCTCTGGAAACACCATATATTTT
.	TRBD1	TRBJ1-2	TRBV27	CASSFVNRGLYGYTF	TGTGCCAGCAGTTTCGTGAACAGGGGGCTCTATGGCTACACCTTC
.	TRBD2	TRBJ2-1	TRBV2	CAGSGTSGYNEQFF	TGTGCCGGCTCCGGGACTAGCGGATACAATGAGCAGTTCTTC
.	TRBD2	TRBJ2-7	TRBV28	CASSSREDPSYEQYF	TGTGCCAGCAGTTCTCGGGAGGACCCCTCCTACGAGCAGTACTTC
.	.	TRBJ2-6	TRBV7-9	CASSLGSGGRSSGANVLTF	TGTGCCAGCAGCTTAGGTTCTGGCGGCCGGTCCTCTGGGGCCAACGTCCTGACTTTC
once	.	TRBJ1-2	TRBV15	CATSRPDRIPLYGYTF	TGTGCCACCAGCAGACCAGACAGGATCCCTCTCTATGGCTACACCTTC
.	.	TRBJ2-3	TRBV19	CASSIRLEVDTQYF	TGTGCCAGTAGTATCCGGCTGGAGGTGGATACGCAGTATTTT
.	TRBD1	TRBJ2-7	TRBV29-1	CSVAGGFNYEQYF	TGCAGCGTTGCAGGGGGTTTCAACTACGAGCAGTACTTC
.	.	TRBJ2-1	TRBV18	CAFLDRHQTITYNEQFF	TGTGCCTTCCTAGACAGGCACCAAACTATAACCTACAATGAGCAGTTCTTC
once	TRBD1	TRBJ1-2	TRBV5-4	CASSYDRGARDGYTF	TGTGCCAGCAGCTATGACAGGGGGGCACGGGATGGCTACACCTTC
.	.	TRBJ2-5	TRBV11-2	CASRTAGETQYF	TGTGCCAGCAGGACAGCCGGAGAGACCCAGTACTTC
.	TRBD1	TRBJ1-2	TRBV30	CAWSGNRGLRGYTF	TGTGCCTGGAGTGGGAACAGGGGCCTGCGGGGCTACACCTTC
.	TRBD1	TRBJ2-7	TRBV4-1	CASSFLTGPYEQYF	TGCGCCAGCAGCTTCCTGACAGGGCCCTACGAGCAGTACTTC
.	TRBD1	TRBJ2-1	TRBV30	CALRTGGPNEQFF	TGTGCCTTGCGGACAGGGGGACCCAATGAGCAGTTCTTC
.	TRBD2	TRBJ2-1	TRBV5-4	CASSTSLAGLLTPWEQFF	TGTGCCAGCAGCACCTCACTAGCGGGGCTCCTCACCCCCTGGGAGCAGTTCTTC
.	.	TRBJ2-4	TRBV5-1	CASSRTEEGDQYF	TGCGCCAGCAGTAGGACGGAAGAGGGAGATCAGTACTTC
.	.	TRBJ1-2	TRBV7-2	CASSLSGGPNYGYTF	TGTGCCAGCAGCTTATCGGGGGGACCTAACTATGGCTACACCTTC
once	.	TRBJ2-5	TRBV18	CASSPELVVKETQYF	TGTGCCAGCTCACCTGAACTAGTCGTGAAAGAGACCCAGTACTTC
.	TRBD1	TRBJ1-1	TRBV5-1	CASSTPREGAKAFF	TGCGCCAGCAGCACACCTCGTGAGGGGGCGAAAGCTTTCTTT
.	.	TRBJ1-6	TRBV7-9	CASSLEGSNPPHF	TGTGCCAGCAGCCTAGAGGGGTCCAATCCTCCACACTTT
.	TRBD1	TRBJ1-2	TRBV25-1	CASRQGRDNYGYTF	TGTGCCAGCAGACAGGGGAGAGACAACTATGGCTACACCTTC
.	TRBD1	TRBJ1-5	TRBV6-5	CASSSLTGTGVRF	TGTGCCAGCAGCTCCCTGACGGGGACAGGGGTCCGTTTT
.	TRBD1	TRBJ1-5	TRBV19	CASSQGTGDNQPQHF	TGTGCCAGTAGCCAGGGGACAGGCGATAATCAGCCCCAGCATTTT
once	.	TRBJ2-7	TRBV30	CAWTWGDYEQYF	TGTGCCTGGACATGGGGAGACTACGAGCAGTACTTC
.	TRBD2	TRBJ2-1	TRBV28	CASGTYGGSDNEQFF	TGTGCCAGCGGGACGTACGGGGGGTCCGACAATGAGCAGTTCTTC
.	TRBD1	TRBJ1-4	TRBV30	CAWSVGGDRGEKLFF	TGTGCCTGGAGTGTCGGGGGGGACAGGGGTGAAAAACTGTTTTTT
.	TRBD1	TRBJ1-1	TRBV4-2	CASSPPQGGTEAFF	TGTGCCAGCAGCCCGCCGCAGGGGGGCACTGAAGCTTTCTTT
.	TRBD2	TRBJ2-2	TRBV25-1	CASRLAGGPSGELFF	TGTGCCAGCAGGCTAGCGGGGGGGCCGAGCGGGGAGCTGTTTTTT
few	TRBD1	TRBJ1-2	TRBV2	CASSDQGAPRAENYGYTF	TGTGCCAGTTCGGACCAGGGGGCACCTCGAGCTGAAAACTATGGCTACACCTTC
.	.	TRBJ2-5	TRBV10-3	CASYRPENPSETQYF	TGTGCCAGCTACCGGCCGGAGAACCCTTCAGAGACCCAGTACTTC
.	.	TRBJ1-5	TRBV30	CAWAPGFNQPQHF	TGTGCCTGGGCCCCAGGATTCAATCAGCCCCAGCATTTT
once	TRBD1	TRBJ1-4	TRBV30	CAWNRQGPAEKLFF	TGTGCCTGGAACCGACAGGGCCCTGCTGAAAAACTGTTTTTT
.	TRBD1	TRBJ2-1	TRBV6-4	CASSETQGASSEQFF	TGTGCCAGCAGTGAAACACAGGGGGCGTCGTCTGAGCAGTTCTTC
once	.	TRBJ2-3	TRBV18	CASSPPRSHSTDTQYF	TGTGCCAGCTCACCCCCGAGGAGCCATAGCACAGATACGCAGTATTTT
.	TRBD2	TRBJ2-1	TRBV4-1	CASSPNRGRNEQFF	TGCGCCAGCAGCCCCAATCGCGGGAGAAATGAGCAGTTCTTC
.	TRBD2	TRBJ2-3	TRBV9	CASSQPTSGGLLTDTQYF	TGTGCCAGCAGTCAACCGACTAGCGGGGGGCTACTCACAGATACGCAGTATTTT
.	TRBD2	TRBJ2-1	TRBV6-5	CASSPIAGGFNEQFF	TGTGCCAGCAGTCCCATAGCGGGGGGGTTCAATGAGCAGTTCTTC
.	.	TRBJ2-3	TRBV11-3	CASSFGVSGGGTDTQYF	TGTGCCAGCAGCTTTGGGGTTAGCGGAGGGGGCACAGATACGCAGTATTTT
.	TRBD1	TRBJ1-2	TRBV27	CASSLSGTGGAWYGYTF	TGTGCCAGCAGTTTATCAGGAACAGGGGGCGCATGGTATGGCTACACCTTC
few	TRBD1	TRBJ1-4	TRBV5-1	CASSLEVTGGGEKLFF	TGCGCCAGCAGCTTGGAGGTTACAGGGGGCGGCGAAAAACTGTTTTTT
.	.	TRBJ2-1	TRBV6-5	CASSRRGNEQFF	TGTGCCAGCAGTCGAAGGGGAAATGAGCAGTTCTTC
once	TRBD1	TRBJ1-3	TRBV5-4	CASSSPTGFGNTIYF	TGTGCCAGCAGCTCCCCGACAGGGTTCGGAAACACCATATATTTT
.	.	TRBJ1-1	TRBV10-1	CASSESPFTGEAFF	TGCGCCAGCAGTGAGTCACCTTTCACGGGTGAAGCTTTCTTT
.	TRBD1	TRBJ1-2	TRBV9	CASTQGQGLYGYTF	TGTGCCAGCACCCAAGGACAGGGTTTATATGGCTACACCTTC
.	.	TRBJ1-2	TRBV28	CASSSPNNSGYTF	TGTGCCAGCAGTTCCCCTAATAATTCTGGCTACACCTTC
.	TRBD1	TRBJ1-4	TRBV24-1	CATSAEGAGEKLFF	TGTGCCACCAGTGCCGAGGGGGCGGGGGAAAAACTGTTTTTT
.	TRBD2	TRBJ2-5	TRBV7-6	CASSPRLAGGQETQYF	TGTGCCAGCAGCCCCCGTCTAGCGGGGGGTCAGGAGACCCAGTACTTC
.	.	TRBJ1-6	TRBV6-5	CASSSGPSPLHF	TGTGCCAGCAGTTCAGGGCCGTCACCCCTCCACTTT